This T cell receptor beta chain was retrieved from a study of blood T cell repertoires in COVID-19. Overall study: Some COVID-19 samples were acute and others convalescent; all came from the United States, Italy and Spain.

This clone was counted a single time. Across fewer than 25 US areas, participants ranged in age from about 18 to 90 years. Donors were grouped by their self-reported clinical history. Method: immunoSEQ multiplex PCR; TCRdb's copy keeps in-frame clones and lacks some. The sample includes approximately 250,000 clones, more than 70% of them seen just once. This receptor was obtained from a middle-aged woman with acute COVID-19. Sequences were obtained from PBMCs or T cells enriched from blood (not recorded which).

DNA for the CDR3: TGTGCCACCCCCGGGGGGGACTCAAAAAAAAAGCAGTACTTC. Amino acids: CATPGGDSKKKQYF. The V and J genes are TRBV19 and TRBJ2-7; 8 bases match TRBD2. The CDR3 totals 14 residues. Per germline, CDR1 LNHDA and CDR2 SQIVND (reference sequence). The J segment lost 8 bases and the V segment lost 10 bases, leaving 16 bases of the junction unmatched.